The present T cell receptor (beta chain) was sequenced within a study of blood T cell repertoires in COVID-19. The overall study: Acute-phase and convalescent COVID-19 samples originated in the United States, Italy and Spain.

The ends lost 4 bases at V and 2 bases at J; junction bases unmatched: 9. The CDR3 contains 17 residues. Germline CDR1 is LNHDA and CDR2 is SQIVND (reference sequence). Participants spanned ages roughly 18 to 95 years and resided in roughly 22 US areas. Self-reported history from a screening survey and questionnaire set each donor's cohort. In the original analysis: For nucleated cells, counts were estimated from reference gene primer amplification. Clones were read by immunoSEQ multiplex PCR, and TCRdb kept only the in-frame ones, dropping some. Clone size and the V and J calls come from that table; the DNA yielded D and trimming. Among approximately 250,000 clones, about 90% were seen once, and the ten largest hold 4.1%.

This clonotype was obtained from a woman in her twenties or thirties with acute COVID-19. This chain joins TRBV19 and TRBJ2-3; 10 bases map to TRBD2. The specimen was PBMCs or T cells enriched from blood (not recorded which). For the CDR3, the DNA is TGTGCCAGTAGTACCGGCCCAGCGGGAGGGTCCACAGATACGCAGTATTTT. This gives the protein CASSTGPAGGSTDTQYF.